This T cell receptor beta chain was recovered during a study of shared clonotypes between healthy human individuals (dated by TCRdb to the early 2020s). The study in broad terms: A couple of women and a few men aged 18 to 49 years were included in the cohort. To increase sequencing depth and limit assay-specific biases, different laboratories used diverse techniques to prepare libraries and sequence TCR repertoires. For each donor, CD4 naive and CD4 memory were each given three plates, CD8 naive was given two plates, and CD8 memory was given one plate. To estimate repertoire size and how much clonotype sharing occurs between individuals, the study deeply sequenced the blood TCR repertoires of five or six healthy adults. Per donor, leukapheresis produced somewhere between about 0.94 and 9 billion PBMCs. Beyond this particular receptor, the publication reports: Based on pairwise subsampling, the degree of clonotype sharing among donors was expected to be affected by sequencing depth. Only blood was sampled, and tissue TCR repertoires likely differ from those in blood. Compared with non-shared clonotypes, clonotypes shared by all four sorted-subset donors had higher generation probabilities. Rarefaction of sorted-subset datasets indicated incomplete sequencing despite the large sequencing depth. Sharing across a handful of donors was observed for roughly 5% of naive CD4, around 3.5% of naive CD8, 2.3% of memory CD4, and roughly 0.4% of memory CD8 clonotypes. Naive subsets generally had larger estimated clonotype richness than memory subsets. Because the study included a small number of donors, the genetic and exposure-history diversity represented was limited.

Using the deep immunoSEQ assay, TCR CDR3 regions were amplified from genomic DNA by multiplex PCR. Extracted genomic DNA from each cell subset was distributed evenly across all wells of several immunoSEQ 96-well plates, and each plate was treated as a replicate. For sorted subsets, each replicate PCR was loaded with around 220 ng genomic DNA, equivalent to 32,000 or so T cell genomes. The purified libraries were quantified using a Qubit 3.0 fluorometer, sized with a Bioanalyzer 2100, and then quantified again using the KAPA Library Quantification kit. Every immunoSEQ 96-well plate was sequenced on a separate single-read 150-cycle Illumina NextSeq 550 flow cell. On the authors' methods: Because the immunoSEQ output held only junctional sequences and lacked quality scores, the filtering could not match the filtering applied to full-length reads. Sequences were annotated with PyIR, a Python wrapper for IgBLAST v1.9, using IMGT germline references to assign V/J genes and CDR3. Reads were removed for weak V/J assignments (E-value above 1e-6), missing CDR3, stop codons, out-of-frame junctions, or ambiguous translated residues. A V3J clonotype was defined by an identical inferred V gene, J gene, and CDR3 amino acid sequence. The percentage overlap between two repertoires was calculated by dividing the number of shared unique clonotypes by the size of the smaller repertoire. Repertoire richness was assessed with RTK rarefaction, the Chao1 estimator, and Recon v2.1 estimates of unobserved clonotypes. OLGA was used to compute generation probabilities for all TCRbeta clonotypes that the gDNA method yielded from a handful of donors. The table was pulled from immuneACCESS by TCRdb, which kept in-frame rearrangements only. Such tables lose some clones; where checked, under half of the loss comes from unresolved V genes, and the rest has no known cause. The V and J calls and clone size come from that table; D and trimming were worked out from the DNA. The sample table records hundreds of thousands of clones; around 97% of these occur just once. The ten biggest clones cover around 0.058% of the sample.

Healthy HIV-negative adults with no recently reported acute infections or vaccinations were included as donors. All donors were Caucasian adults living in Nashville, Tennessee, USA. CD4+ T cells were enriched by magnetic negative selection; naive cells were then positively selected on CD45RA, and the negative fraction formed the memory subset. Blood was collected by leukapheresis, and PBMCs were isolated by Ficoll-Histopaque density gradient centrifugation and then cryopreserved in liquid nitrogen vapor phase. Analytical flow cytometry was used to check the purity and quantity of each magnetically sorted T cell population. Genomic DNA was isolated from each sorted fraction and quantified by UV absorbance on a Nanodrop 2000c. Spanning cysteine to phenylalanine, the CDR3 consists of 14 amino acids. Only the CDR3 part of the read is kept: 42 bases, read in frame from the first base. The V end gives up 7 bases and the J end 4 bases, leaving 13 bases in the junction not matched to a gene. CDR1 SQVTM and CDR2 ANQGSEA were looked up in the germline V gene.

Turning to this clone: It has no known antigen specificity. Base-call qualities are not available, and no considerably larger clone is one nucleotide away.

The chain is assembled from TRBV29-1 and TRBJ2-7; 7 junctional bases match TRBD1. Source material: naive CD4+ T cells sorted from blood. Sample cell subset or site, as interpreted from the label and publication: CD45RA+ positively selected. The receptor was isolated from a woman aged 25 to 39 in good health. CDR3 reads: CSAWDSGESYEQYF. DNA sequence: TGCAGCGCCTGGGACAGCGGCGAATCGTACGAGCAGTACTTC.